One sample yielded the 6 T cell receptor beta chains listed below, sequenced in a study of cytomegalovirus exposure and HLA in healthy donors. Generated by immunoSEQ multiplex PCR, the TCRdb table keeps only in-frame clones and is missing some. The table records some 250,000 clones, about 92% of them present only once. Source material: PBMCs. The receptors here all came from a woman under 40 in good health and CMV-seronegative.

The chain recombines TRBV27 with TRBJ1-4, with D unclear. V lost 5 bases and J lost 3, with 16 bases in between. Germline assignment: CDR1 MNHEY and CDR2 SMNVEV (reference sequence). This CDR3 has 16 amino acids. In nucleotides, the CDR3 is TGTGCCAGCAGTCCTTCGGGCTTTGCGGCTAATGAAAAACTGTTTTTT. It specifies CASSPSGFAANEKLFF.

The CDR3 loop is CASSLLATQETQYF. In DNA form, the CDR3 reads TGTGCCAGCAGCCTACTAGCGACCCAAGAGACCCAGTACTTC. The chain combines TRBV5-6 with TRBJ2-5; 7 bases match TRBD2. This CDR3 has 14 amino acids. Germline V gene lookup returns CDR1 SGHDT and CDR2 YYEEEE. V gave up 4 bases and J gave up 1 base; unmatched junction bases: 4.

The chain has TRBV5-1 and TRBJ2-5; TRBD1 or TRBD2 may be the D gene (5 bases each). V was shortened by 4 bases and J by 5 bases, with 18 bases between the two germline ends. The CDR3 extends over 15 amino acids. CDR1 is SGHRS and CDR2 is YFSETQ in the germline V gene. The DNA for the CDR3 is TGCGCCAGCAGCAGGACCGGGGCCAATCGGGAGACCCAGTACTTC. It translates to CASSRTGANRETQYF. The full variable domain, with the rest looked up from reference TRBV5-1 and TRBJ2-5, is KAGVTQTPRYLIKTRGQQVTLSCSPISGHRSVSWYQQTPGQGLQFLFEYFSETQRNKGNFPGRFSGRQFSNSRSEMNVSTLELGDSALYLCASSRTGANRETQYFGPGTRLLVL.

The chain recombines TRBV25-1 with TRBJ2-7; 10 bases are shared with TRBD1. The CDR3 has 15 amino acids. The germline CDR1 and CDR2 sequences are MGHDK and SYGVNS. Germline trimming cut 1 base from V and 2 bases from J; bases unmatched to any gene: 2. CDR3 protein: CASSESGTGAYEQYF. The CDR3 DNA reads TGTGCCAGCAGTGAATCAGGGACAGGGGCCTACGAGCAGTACTTC.

The chain combines TRBV9 with TRBJ2-7; the match to TRBD2 covers 9 bases. The CDR3 totals 13 residues. CDR1 and CDR2 (germline): SGDLS, YYNGEE. Trimming took 4 bases from V and 7 from J; bases not matched to a gene: 6. CDR3 sequence: CASSTLSGSEQYF. CDR3 DNA: TGTGCCAGCAGCACCCTTAGCGGGAGTGAGCAGTACTTC.

The chain recombines TRBV14 with TRBJ1-2; 12 bases align to TRBD1. Germline V gene lookup returns CDR1 SGHDN and CDR2 FVKESK. This CDR3 spans 19 amino acids. V trimming: 4 bases; J trimming: 0 bases; junction bases outside the gene matches: 12. CDR3 in amino acids: CASSPIPGTGGVANYGYTF. The CDR3 DNA reads TGTGCCAGCAGCCCAATACCCGGGACAGGGGGCGTCGCTAACTATGGCTACACCTTC.